Given below is one T cell receptor (beta chain) in context. The entry originates in a study of blood T cell repertoires in COVID-19. The overall study: Sites across the United States, Italy and Spain contributed samples from acute and convalescent COVID-19. In each case, the material was cDNA or gDNA derived from T cells, B-cell-depleted T cells, or PBMCs.

Residents of about 25 US areas, aged about 18 to 89 years, made up the participants. Participants had their cohort set by participant-reported clinical history. Deletions cut 3 bases from V and 2 bases from J, with 14 bases between. Germline V lookup: CDR1 DFQATT, CDR2 SNEGSKA (reference sequence). This CDR3 comprises 15 residues. Clones were sequenced by immunoSEQ multiplex PCR, and TCRdb holds only the in-frame ones, with some missing. The data contain 350,000 to 450,000 clones, nearly 90% of them singletons. This chain links TRBV20-1 with TRBJ1-5; maybe TRBD1 (5 bases). This TCR was recovered from a woman under 30 who had been exposed to COVID-19. The source material was PBMCs or T cells enriched from blood (not recorded which). CDR3 nucleotide sequence: TGCAGTGCTAGTTGGGGGGGGACGGGCAATCAGCCCCAGCATTTT. Amino acids: CSASWGGTGNQPQHF.